The 5 T cell receptor beta chains below all came from one sample that was sequenced in a study of T-cell memory formation after mild COVID-19. Each CDR3 protein is one row after TCRdb ran MiXCR on the 5' RACE reads. The sample records about 190,000 distinct CDR3 sequences, about 10% being singletons. Sequencing input: PBMCs or a T cell subset sorted from them (not recorded which). The receptors come from a man aged 18 to 30 who had mild COVID-19 (a few samples of this study predate the infection). Cell type and time point are not known.

This clonotype was seen only a few times. The rearrangement joins TRBV7-2 to TRBJ2-1; D ambiguous. V was trimmed by 2 bases and J by 6 bases, leaving 8 bases between them. This CDR3 comprises 13 residues. CDR1 is SGHTA, CDR2 FQGNSA, per germline. CDR3 nucleotides: TGTGCCAGCAGCTTATCCTGGGGCAATGAGCAGTTCTTC. Protein product: CASSLSWGNEQFF. The variable domain in full, with the rest retrieved from reference TRBV7-2 and TRBJ2-1, is GAGVSQSPSNKVTEKGKDVELRCDPISGHTALYWYRQSLGQGLEFLIYFQGNSAPDKSGLPSDRFSAERTGGSVSTLTIQRTQQEDSAVYLCASSLSWGNEQFFGPGTRLTVL.

This clonotype occurred a few times. This chain uses TRBV6-6 with TRBJ1-2, with D perhaps matching TRBD1 (6 bases). The CDR3 consists of 15 residues. V lost 7 bases to trimming and J lost 0 bases, with 15 bases between them. In germline, CDR1 is MNHNY, CDR2 SVGAGI (reference sequence). CDR3 bases: TGTGCCAGCACCCCGAACCGGGACACTAACTATGGCTACACCTTC. It specifies CASTPNRDTNYGYTF.

This CDR3 is CASGGGATGEAQYF. DNA of the CDR3: TGTGCCAGCGGGGGGGGGGCCACCGGCGAGGCCCAGTACTTC. The chain couples TRBV6-1 to TRBJ2-5, with a weak D call TRBD2 (7 bases). This CDR3 has 14 amino acids. Germline CDR1 MNHNS, CDR2 SASEGT. Trimming removed 8 bases from V and 9 bases from J, with 22 bases in between.

This clonotype was observed a few times. V gene TRBV7-2 combines with J gene TRBJ1-4, with D perhaps matching TRBD1 (5 bases). The CDR3 has 14 residues. CDR1 SGHTA and CDR2 FQGNSA come from the germline V gene. Trimming shortened V by 2 bases and J by 8 bases, and 12 bases separated the two germline ends. CDR3: CASSLTGGGEKLFF. The CDR3 nucleotides are TGTGCCAGCAGCTTAACCGGGGGAGGAGAAAAACTGTTTTTT.

The J gene is TRBJ1-4, the V gene TRBV11-2; D gene unclear. The CDR3 is made up of 15 amino acids. The germline V and J ends were trimmed by 5 bases and 7 bases, with 17 bases remaining between them. The germline V gene has CDR1 SGHAT and CDR2 FQNNGV. In nucleotides, the CDR3 is TGTGCCAGCAGCCCGATTACGCCTGAACGTGAAAAACTGTTTTTT. It is translated as CASSPITPEREKLFF.